Sequencing of this T cell receptor beta chain was carried out in a study of shared clonotypes between healthy human individuals. Study as a whole: Donors had three CD4 naive, three CD4 memory, two CD8 naive and one CD8 memory plate apiece. The study's findings and limits: Incomplete sequencing of sorted subsets was indicated by rarefaction despite large depth. Sharing across four donors was highest in naive CD4 (around 5%) and lowest in memory CD8 (around 0.4%).

A word on this clone: Its antigen is still unknown.

Template for every sorted-subset replicate PCR totaled around 200 ng DNA, roughly 30,000 T cell genomes. The repertoire was sequenced with immunoSEQ multiplex PCR; TCRdb's copy has only in-frame clones and lacks some. There are around 940,000 clones in the sample; 70% to 85% occur only once, and about 1.5% lies in the top ten. Germline-derived CDR1 and CDR2 are SGDLS and YYNGEE. V gave up 7 bases and J gave up 7 bases; unmatched junction bases: 17. The CDR3 totals 18 residues. The chain uses TRBV9 and TRBJ1-6; 10 bases agree with TRBD1. Sequencing input: memory CD4+ T cells sorted from blood. The subset here: CD45RA-negative fraction. This receptor was taken from a man younger than 35 in good health. As DNA, the CDR3 is TGTGCCAGCTCCCCCGGACAGGGGGTTATGGTAGTAAATTCACCCCTCCACTTT. Encoded protein: CASSPGQGVMVVNSPLHF.